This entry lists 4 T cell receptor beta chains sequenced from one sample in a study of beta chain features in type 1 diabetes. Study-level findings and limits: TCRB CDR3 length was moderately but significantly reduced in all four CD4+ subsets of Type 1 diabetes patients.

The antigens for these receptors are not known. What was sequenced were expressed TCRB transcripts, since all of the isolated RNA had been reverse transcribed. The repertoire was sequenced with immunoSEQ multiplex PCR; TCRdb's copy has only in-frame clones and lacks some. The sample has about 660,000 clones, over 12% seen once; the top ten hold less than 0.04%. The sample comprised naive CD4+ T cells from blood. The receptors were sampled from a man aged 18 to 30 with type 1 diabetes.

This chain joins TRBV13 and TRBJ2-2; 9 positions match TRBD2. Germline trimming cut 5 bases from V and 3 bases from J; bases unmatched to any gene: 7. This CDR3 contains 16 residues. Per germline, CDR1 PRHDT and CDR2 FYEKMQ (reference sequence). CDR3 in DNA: TGTGCCAGCAGCGCCCGGACTAGCGCCTACACCGGGGAGCTGTTTTTT. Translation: CASSARTSAYTGELFF.

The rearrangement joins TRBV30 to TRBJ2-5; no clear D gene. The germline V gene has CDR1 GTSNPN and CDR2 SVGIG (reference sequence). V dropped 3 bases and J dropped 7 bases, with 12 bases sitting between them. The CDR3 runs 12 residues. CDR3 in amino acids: CAWRSDGRTQYF. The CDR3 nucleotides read TGTGCCTGGAGATCTGACGGACGGACCCAGTACTTC. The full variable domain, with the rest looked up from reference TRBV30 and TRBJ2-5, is SQTIHQWPATLVQPVGSPLSLECTVEGTSNPNLYWYRQAAGRGLQLLFYSVGIGQISSEVPQNLSASRPQDRQFILSSKKLLLSDSGFYLCAWRSDGRTQYFGPGTRLLVL.

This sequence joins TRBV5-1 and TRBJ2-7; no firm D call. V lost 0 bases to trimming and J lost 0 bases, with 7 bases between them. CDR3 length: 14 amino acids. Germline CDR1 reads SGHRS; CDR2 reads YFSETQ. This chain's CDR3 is CASSLESSSYEQYF. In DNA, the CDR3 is TGCGCCAGCAGCTTGGAGTCCAGCTCCTACGAGCAGTACTTC.

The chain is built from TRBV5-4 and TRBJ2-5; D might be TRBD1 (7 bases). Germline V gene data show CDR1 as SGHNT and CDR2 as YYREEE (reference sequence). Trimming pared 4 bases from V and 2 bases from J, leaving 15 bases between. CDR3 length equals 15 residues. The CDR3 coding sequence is TGTGCCAGCAGCCCCGGAGGGACAGCACAAGAGACCCAGTACTTC. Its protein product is CASSPGGTAQETQYF.